This T cell receptor beta chain was recorded in a study of CD8 T cells in Susac syndrome. General observations from the study: The number of individuals included in the study's TCR sequencing and HLA analysis was acknowledged as relatively small.

This clonotype was detected only a few times. As yet, its antigen is unknown. Random hexamers were used to reverse transcribe about 0.5 to 1 ug of RNA. TCR beta CDR3 was amplified by immunoSEQ covering 54 Vbeta and 13 Jbeta. TCRdb re-called the immunoSEQ multiplex PCR reads with MiXCR, one entry per CDR3 protein. The table has about 85,000 distinct CDR3 sequences, 95% seen once. TEMRA cells were FACS-enriched and CD8+ and CD4+ T cells negatively isolated. In germline, CDR1 is SGHTA, CDR2 FQGNSA. The CDR3 totals 16 residues. Trimming removed 1 base at V and 4 bases at J, with 14 bases between. The rearrangement links TRBV7-2 to TRBJ2-1; maybe TRBD1 (5 bases). Sequenced material: CD8+ T cells from PBMCs. The clonotype was recovered from a human donor with Susac syndrome. The chain's CDR3 is CASSLEGFGIYNEQFF. In DNA form, the CDR3 reads TGTGCCAGCAGCTTAGAGGGGTTCGGAATTTACAATGAGCAGTTCTTC.